Described below is a single T cell receptor beta chain sequence and its context. Its matching antigen is unknown. Libraries were prepared by immunoSEQ multiplex PCR; TCRdb keeps only in-frame clonotypes and omits some of them. The sample holds more than 90,000 clones, around 92% seen once. The sample is drawn from a study of T cell repertoires and HLA-DP antigens. Study findings and constraints: Antigen presentation used HeLa cells, with total CD4+ cells responding. Average cumulative frequency of previously undetected clones was about 40% against one allele and roughly 47% against the other.

CDR3 length equals 19 residues. Looked up from germline, CDR1 is SGHDN and CDR2 is FVKESK. Trimming shortened V by 2 bases and J by 7 bases, and 29 bases separated the two germline ends. V usage is TRBV14 and J usage is TRBJ1-2; D not resolved. Source material: CD4+ T cells from PBMCs. The TCR was taken from a woman aged 18 to 35 in good health and CMV-seronegative. CDR3 DNA: TGTGCCAGCAGCCAATCCCGGACTCCAGGTCCCTCCCCACAACGTGGCTACACCTTC. This sequence encodes CASSQSRTPGPSPQRGYTF.